The rows below give T cell receptor beta chains drawn from one sample of a study of STAT5B mutations in CD4+ large granular lymphocyte leukemia. Some clones are missing from TCRdb's copy, which holds only in-frame ones; the method was immunoSEQ multiplex PCR. The data contain roughly 29,000 clones, more than 70% of them singletons. Input material: CD4+ T cells from blood buffy coats. All receptors derive from a human donor in good health. The CDR3 runs from the conserved cysteine through the conserved F or W. The order of the fields is V gene, J gene, CDR3 protein.

TRBV19	TRBJ2-7	CASSNGQGVSSYEQYF
TRBV11-2	TRBJ1-2	CASSLEDSLYGYTF
TRBV18	TRBJ2-4	CASSSVVAGLSDIQYF
TRBV30	TRBJ2-1	CAWSSPLAGVSGEQFF
TRBV7-2	TRBJ2-1	CASSTTGTFYEQFF
TRBV27	TRBJ2-5	CASSLRKGILGETQYF
TRBV28	TRBJ2-3	CASSPTPSHTQYF
TRBV21-1	TRBJ1-5	CASKRREGLQPQHF
TRBV27	TRBJ2-2	CASTRTGVFTGELFF
TRBV7-2	TRBJ2-3	CASSLVNSGLGTDTQYF
TRBV5-6	TRBJ2-7	CASSLGGRRGSYEQYF
TRBV7-2	TRBJ2-7	CASSLLGGQGGYEQYF
TRBV11-1	TRBJ1-3	CASSSGSSSGNTIYF
TRBV5-6	TRBJ2-7	CASSSGQTKLTYEQYF
TRBV23-1	TRBJ2-3	CASTKTPSGRPPILIPTTDTQYF
TRBV7-2	TRBJ2-1	CASSLVSSGSWDEQFF
TRBV7-2	TRBJ1-5	CASSSTGANQPQHF
TRBV5-8	TRBJ2-1	CASSSYRVASYNEQFF